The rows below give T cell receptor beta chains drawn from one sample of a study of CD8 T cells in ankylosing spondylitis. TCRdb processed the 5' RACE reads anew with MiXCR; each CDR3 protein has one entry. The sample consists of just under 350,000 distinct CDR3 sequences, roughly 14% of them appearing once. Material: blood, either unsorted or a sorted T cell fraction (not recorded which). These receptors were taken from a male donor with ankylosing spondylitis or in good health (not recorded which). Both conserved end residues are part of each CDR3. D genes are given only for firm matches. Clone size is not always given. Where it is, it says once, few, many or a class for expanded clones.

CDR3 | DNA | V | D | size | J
CRVEGGPGDTQYF | TGCAGAGTTGAGGGGGGCCCTGGGGATACGCAGTATTTT | TRBV20-1 | - | few | TRBJ2-3
CASSLGVSQETQYF | TGTGCCAGCAGTTTAGGGGTTAGCCAAGAGACCCAGTACTTC | TRBV12-3/TRBV12-4 | - | few | TRBJ2-5
CATGTRPQNTEAFF | TGTGCCACCGGGACACGGCCGCAGAACACTGAAGCTTTCTTT | TRBV15 | - | few | TRBJ1-1
CATSRGIRQGAKLGDTQYF | TGTGCCACCAGCAGAGGGATTAGACAGGGGGCCAAGCTGGGTGATACGCAGTATTTT | TRBV15 | TRBD1 | few | TRBJ2-3
CASTRGETQYF | TGTGCCAGCACTCGGGGGGAGACCCAGTACTTC | TRBV6-5 | - | many | TRBJ2-5
CASGGSVSSYEQYF | TGTGCCAGCGGCGGTTCCGTTTCCTCCTACGAGCAGTACTTC | TRBV9 | - | few | TRBJ2-7
CASSSSAGADTQYF | TGCGCCAGCAGCTCTTCGGCCGGTGCAGATACGCAGTATTTT | TRBV5-1 | - | few | TRBJ2-3
CASSSGTNNEQFF | TGTGCCAGCAGTTCCGGGACTAACAATGAGCAGTTCTTC | TRBV2 | TRBD2 | many | TRBJ2-1
CASSGGTGGPETQYF | TGCGCCAGCAGCGGCGGGACAGGGGGCCCGGAGACCCAGTACTTC | TRBV5-1 | TRBD1 | - | TRBJ2-5
CSARGSGDGTDTQYF | TGCAGTGCTAGAGGGTCAGGGGACGGCACAGATACGCAGTATTTT | TRBV20-1 | - | few | TRBJ2-3
CASSSNSITDTQYF | TGCGCCAGCAGCTCAAACAGTATAACAGATACGCAGTATTTT | TRBV5-1 | - | - | TRBJ2-3
CSASKGYGYTF | TGCAGTGCTAGTAAGGGGTACGGCTACACCTTC | TRBV20-1 | - | - | TRBJ1-2
CASSPNAVNTEAFF | TGTGCCAGCAGCCCCAACGCGGTGAACACTGAAGCTTTCTTT | TRBV12-3/TRBV12-4 | - | - | TRBJ1-1
CSVDVQGALTEAFF | TGCAGCGTTGATGTACAGGGGGCGTTGACTGAAGCTTTCTTT | TRBV29-1 | TRBD1 | - | TRBJ1-1
CSAPTGGRPLAFF | TGCAGTGCGCCCACAGGGGGCCGTCCCCTTGCTTTCTTT | TRBV20-1 | TRBD1 | few | TRBJ1-1
CASSLAGASGTQYF | TGTGCCAGCAGTTTAGCGGGAGCGTCGGGTACGCAGTATTTT | TRBV12-3/TRBV12-4 | - | - | TRBJ2-3
CASSLTSHPTDTQYF | TGTGCCAGCAGCTTGACCTCACATCCCACAGATACGCAGTATTTT | TRBV7-2 | - | - | TRBJ2-3
CASSFGGGPGSDTQYF | TGTGCCAGCAGCTTTGGCGGGGGGCCGGGAAGTGATACGCAGTATTTT | TRBV7-2 | TRBD2 | few | TRBJ2-3
CASIASGYTDTQYF | TGTGCCAGCATCGCCAGCGGTTACACAGATACGCAGTATTTT | TRBV6-1 | - | - | TRBJ2-3
CSAIGRTRAQETQYF | TGCAGTGCAATTGGACGGACAAGGGCACAAGAGACCCAGTACTTC | TRBV20-1 | - | - | TRBJ2-5